One T cell receptor (beta chain) is described in this entry. Its target antigen remains unknown. Qualities for individual bases were not recorded, and no much larger clone is one base off. This record comes from a study of shared clonotypes between healthy human individuals (TCRdb year 2020). Study-level background: A couple of women and three men aged 18 to 49 years were included in the cohort. To estimate repertoire size and how much clonotypes are shared between individuals, the study performed deep sequencing of blood TCR repertoires from a few healthy adults. For each donor, three plates each were used for CD4 naive and CD4 memory, two plates were used for CD8 naive, and one plate was used for CD8 memory. Libraries were prepared and TCR repertoires were sequenced by different laboratories using diverse techniques, in order to increase sequencing depth and limit assay-specific biases. Per donor, leukapheresis produced somewhere between about 0.85 and 10 billion PBMCs. What the work shows at the level of the full study, not this receptor alone: Even with the large sequencing depth, rarefaction of the sorted-subset datasets indicated that sequencing was incomplete. Only blood was sampled, and tissue TCR repertoires likely differ from those in blood. Compared with non-shared clonotypes, the clonotypes found in all four sorted-subset donors had higher generation probabilities. About 5% of naive CD4, more than 3% of naive CD8, 2.3% of memory CD4, and over 0.35% of memory CD8 clonotypes were shared across four donors. Larger estimated clonotype richness was generally found for naive subsets than for memory subsets. Based on pairwise subsampling, the degree of clonotype sharing among donors was expected to be affected by sequencing depth. Because the study included a small number of donors, the genetic and exposure-history diversity represented was limited.

V and J are trimmed by 4 bases and 2 bases, and the gene matches miss 14 bases of the junction. The CDR3 measures 18 amino acids from cysteine to phenylalanine. CDR3 DNA is the only sequence kept; it has 54 bases, read in frame from the first base. Per the germline V gene, KGHSH is the CDR1 and LQKENI is the CDR2. TCR CDR3 regions were amplified from genomic DNA by multiplex PCR using the deep immunoSEQ assay. Extracted genomic DNA from each cell subset was spread evenly across all wells of several immunoSEQ 96-well plates, with each plate serving as a replicate. Each replicate PCR for sorted subsets received about 220 ng genomic DNA, equal to some 32,000 T cell genomes. The purified libraries were quantified using a Qubit 3.0 fluorometer, sized with a Bioanalyzer 2100, and then quantified again using the KAPA Library Quantification kit. Every immunoSEQ 96-well plate was sequenced on a separate single-read 150-cycle Illumina NextSeq 550 flow cell. The study's own analysis went as follows. Because only junctional sequences without quality scores were contained in the immunoSEQ output, filtering matching that applied to full-length reads could not be performed. To assign V/J genes and CDR3, sequences were annotated against IMGT germline references using PyIR, a Python wrapper for IgBLAST v1.9. Any read was removed if the V/J assignment was weak (E-value above 1e-6), the CDR3 was missing, or the read contained stop codons, out-of-frame junctions, or ambiguous translated residues. A V3J clonotype was defined by an identical inferred V gene, J gene, and CDR3 amino acid sequence. Percentage overlap between repertoires was computed as shared unique clonotypes divided by the size of the smaller repertoire. RTK rarefaction, the Chao1 estimator, and Recon v2.1 estimates of unobserved clonotypes were used to assess repertoire richness. OLGA was used to compute generation probabilities for all TCRbeta clonotypes that the gDNA method yielded from four donors. The immuneACCESS repertoire file appears here via TCRdb, limited to in-frame rearrangements. These files lack a portion of the clones; in checked studies, under half of the deficit traces to unresolved V genes, and the cause of the others is not known. V and J calls and clone size are given by that table; D and trimming were obtained from the DNA. This sample gives over a million clones in total; roughly 96% of them show up just once. Together, the top ten hold more than 0.9% of the sample.

Donors were healthy HIV-negative adults with no recently reported acute infections or vaccinations. All donors were Caucasian adults living in Nashville, Tennessee, USA. CD4+ T cells were enriched by magnetic negative selection, after which naive cells were positively selected on CD45RA and the negative fraction was taken as the memory subset. Blood was collected by leukapheresis, and PBMCs were isolated by Ficoll-Histopaque density gradient centrifugation and then cryopreserved in liquid nitrogen vapor phase. Analytical flow cytometry was used to check the purity and quantity of every magnetically sorted T cell population. Genomic DNA was isolated from every sorted fraction and measured by UV absorbance on a Nanodrop 2000c.

Input material: naive CD4+ T cells sorted from blood. The cell subset or site label on this specimen signifies: CD45RA+ positively selected. The sequence was collected from a man between 25 and 39 years old in good health. Rearrangement joined TRBV18 to TRBJ2-3; 8 junctional bases match TRBD2. The encoded CDR3 is CASSREFSAGGHTDTQYF. The DNA is as follows: TGTGCCAGCTCACGCGAATTTAGCGCGGGAGGCCACACAGATACGCAGTATTTT.